The clone carrying this T cell receptor (beta chain) was picked up a small number of times. What it recognizes is unknown. This sample was taken from a study of Graves' ophthalmopathy and Graves' hyperthyroidism. Whole-study findings and limits: Most thyroid clonotypes expanded beyond 0.001 frequency were also found in blood.

Excluded were patients with other autoimmune diseases, uncontrolled infections, pregnancy or lactation. CDR3 length equals 14 residues. The V gene lost 5 bases and the J gene lost 7 bases, with 15 bases spanning the gap. CDR1 is MNHEY, CDR2 SMNVEV, per germline (reference sequence). RNA transcripts yielded amplified TCR beta CDR3 regions. HTBI primers were employed in first-round RT-PCR, then a second-round multiplex PCR followed. TCRdb recomputed calls from the multiplex PCR reads with MiXCR, one row per CDR3 protein. This table holds approximately 700,000 distinct CDR3 sequences, more than 40% found once.

Sample: peripheral blood. The gene calls are TRBV27 and TRBJ1-5, with D possibly matching TRBD1 (5 bases). This TCR derives from an adult man with Graves' ophthalmopathy. The CDR3 sequence: CASSLRGDGQPQHF. In DNA form, the CDR3 reads TGTGCCAGCAGTCTGAGAGGGGACGGACAGCCCCAGCATTTT.